This T cell receptor beta chain came from a study of shared clonotypes between healthy human individuals (dated by TCRdb to the early 2020s). As for the study more broadly: The cohort comprised a couple of women and three men aged 18 to 49 years. To estimate repertoire size and how much clonotype sharing occurs between individuals, the study deeply sequenced the blood TCR repertoires of several healthy adults. For each donor, CD4 naive and CD4 memory were each run on three plates, CD8 naive on two plates, and CD8 memory on one plate. Leukapheresis yielded between about 0.9 and 8.9 billion PBMCs per donor. Different laboratories and diverse techniques were used to prepare libraries and sequence TCR repertoires, to increase sequencing depth and limit assay-specific biases. Overall study outcomes, separate from this receptor: Pairwise subsampling indicated that sequencing depth was expected to affect the degree of clonotype sharing among donors. Sampling was limited to blood, and TCR repertoires in tissue likely differ from TCR repertoires in blood. Larger estimated clonotype richness was generally found for naive subsets than for memory subsets. When several donors were compared, the shared fraction of clonotypes was around 4.6% for naive CD4, 3.5% to 4% for naive CD8, 2% to 2.5% for memory CD4, and 0.4% for memory CD8. Even with the large sequencing depth, rarefaction of the sorted-subset datasets indicated that sequencing was incomplete. Compared with non-shared clonotypes, clonotypes shared by all four sorted-subset donors had higher generation probabilities. The small number of donors limited the genetic and exposure-history diversity represented.

The donors were healthy, HIV-negative adults who had no recently reported acute infections or vaccinations. Only Caucasian adults living in Nashville, Tennessee, USA were represented among the donors. CD4+ T cells were enriched through magnetic negative selection, after which naive cells were positively selected on CD45RA and the remaining negative fraction served as the memory subset. Blood was collected by leukapheresis, and PBMCs were isolated by Ficoll-Histopaque density gradient centrifugation and then cryopreserved in liquid nitrogen vapor phase. Purity and quantity of every magnetically sorted T cell population were checked by analytical flow cytometry. Genomic DNA was isolated from every sorted fraction and measured by UV absorbance on a Nanodrop 2000c. Including cysteine and phenylalanine, the CDR3 has 16 amino acids. Only CDR3 DNA remains: 48 bases, in frame from the first base. Ends trimmed: V by 2 bases, J by 0 bases; bases unmatched to a gene: 1. The germline V gene gives CDR1 as MNHNS and CDR2 as SASEGT.

This clone appeared many times. Its antigen target is currently unknown. No qualities accompany the bases; no much larger clone lies one base away. Using the deep immunoSEQ assay, TCR CDR3 regions were amplified from genomic DNA by multiplex PCR. For each cell subset, the extracted genomic DNA was distributed evenly across all wells of several immunoSEQ 96-well plates, and each plate served as one replicate. Each replicate PCR for sorted subsets received about 0.2 ug genomic DNA, equal to roughly 30,000 T cell genomes. The purified libraries were quantified using a Qubit 3.0 fluorometer, sized with a Bioanalyzer 2100, and then quantified again using the KAPA Library Quantification kit. Each immunoSEQ 96-well plate was sequenced on its own single-read 150-cycle Illumina NextSeq 550 flow cell. The paper's processing steps were these. Because only junctional sequences without quality scores were contained in the immunoSEQ output, filtering matching that applied to full-length reads could not be performed. Sequences were annotated with PyIR, a Python wrapper for IgBLAST v1.9, and V/J genes and CDR3 were assigned using IMGT germline references. Reads were filtered out if the reads had weak V/J assignments (E-value above 1e-6), no CDR3, stop codons, out-of-frame junctions, or ambiguous translated residues. V3J clonotypes were defined as sequences sharing an identical inferred V gene, J gene, and CDR3 amino acid sequence. The percentage overlap between two repertoires was calculated by dividing the number of shared unique clonotypes by the size of the smaller repertoire. RTK rarefaction, the Chao1 estimator, and Recon v2.1 estimates of unobserved clonotypes were used to assess repertoire richness. Generation probabilities for all TCRbeta clonotypes obtained by the gDNA method from a few donors were computed using OLGA. TCRdb limited this immuneACCESS table to in-frame rearrangements with V and J called. A share of clones is missing; checked studies link under half to unresolved V genes, and the rest is unexplained. From that table come the V and J calls and clone size; the DNA was used to work out D and trimming. The sample yields roughly 1 million clones; under 80% were counted once. Clones ranked in the top ten supply approximately 1.5% of the sample.

The sample taken for sequencing was memory CD4+ T cells sorted from blood. The sample's cell subset or site label, in plain terms: CD45RA-negative fraction. This sequence originates from a man between 18 and 29 years old in good health. The rearrangement joined TRBV6-1 to TRBJ2-1; the central 10 bases match TRBD2. The CDR3 has the sequence CASSEQRGGSYNEQFF. The DNA sequence is given as TGTGCCAGCAGTGAACAGCGGGGGGGCTCCTACAATGAGCAGTTCTTC.